The rows below give T cell receptor beta chains drawn from one sample of a study of blood T cell repertoires in COVID-19. Generated by immunoSEQ multiplex PCR, the TCRdb table keeps only in-frame clones and is missing some. The table includes 330,000 or so clones, roughly 87% detected once. Sequencing was carried out using peripheral blood. These receptors all come from a woman aged 55-69 years with COVID-19, enrolled during active disease. Each CDR3 is given with its conserved first and last residue. The D gene is left open where the match is weak. Size tells how often a clone was seen (once, few, many) or the class of an expanded clone, and some rows leave it out.

V gene: TRBV6-5
D gene: -
J gene: TRBJ2-7
clone size: many
CDR3 DNA: TGTGCCAGCAACAGAGGTAGCGGCTCCTACGAGCAGTACTTC
CDR3 protein: CASNRGSGSYEQYF

V gene: TRBV6-5
D gene: -
J gene: TRBJ1-2
clone size: -
CDR3 DNA: TGTGCCAGCAGTTCCGGTCGAGGGTACTATGGCTACACCTTC
CDR3 protein: CASSSGRGYYGYTF

V gene: TRBV18
D gene: TRBD2
J gene: TRBJ2-1
clone size: few
CDR3 DNA: TGTGCCAGCTCACAGGGACTAGCGGGATACAATGAGCAGTTCTTC
CDR3 protein: CASSQGLAGYNEQFF

V gene: TRBV27
D gene: TRBD1
J gene: TRBJ1-3
clone size: -
CDR3 DNA: TGTGCCAGCAAGTCCGACAGGGGTGGAAACACCATATATTTT
CDR3 protein: CASKSDRGGNTIYF

V gene: TRBV27
D gene: -
J gene: TRBJ2-4
clone size: -
CDR3 DNA: TGTGCCAGCAGGGGGGCCCTTCTGGGCATTCAGTACTTC
CDR3 protein: CASRGALLGIQYF

V gene: TRBV4-2
D gene: TRBD2
J gene: TRBJ2-2
clone size: -
CDR3 DNA: TGTGCCAGCAGCCAAGAGCGGGGGGACACCGGGGAGCTGTTTTTT
CDR3 protein: CASSQERGDTGELFF

V gene: TRBV7-2
D gene: TRBD2
J gene: TRBJ2-2
clone size: -
CDR3 DNA: TGTGCCAGCAGCCCAGCTAGCGGGGGGGCCACCGGGGAGCTGTTTTTT
CDR3 protein: CASSPASGGATGELFF

V gene: TRBV5-1
D gene: -
J gene: TRBJ1-1
clone size: few
CDR3 DNA: TGCGCCAGCAGCTTTGGACACTTGAACACTGAAGCTTTCTTT
CDR3 protein: CASSFGHLNTEAFF

V gene: TRBV5-1
D gene: -
J gene: TRBJ1-1
clone size: -
CDR3 DNA: TGCGCCAGCAAGCAAAGTTTTGGGAGCACTGAAGCTTTCTTT
CDR3 protein: CASKQSFGSTEAFF

V gene: TRBV28
D gene: -
J gene: TRBJ1-5
clone size: once
CDR3 DNA: TGTGCCAGCAGCGCGACATTGATCGGACCCCAGCATTTT
CDR3 protein: CASSATLIGPQHF

V gene: TRBV9
D gene: TRBD2
J gene: TRBJ2-2
clone size: -
CDR3 DNA: TGTGCCAGCAGCGTGCGGACTAGCGGGACCACGAACACCGGGGAGCTGTTTTTT
CDR3 protein: CASSVRTSGTTNTGELFF

V gene: TRBV28
D gene: -
J gene: TRBJ1-1
clone size: -
CDR3 DNA: TGTGCCAGCAGTGAAGAGGGAGGAAAAAAAGCTTTCTTT
CDR3 protein: CASSEEGGKKAFF

V gene: TRBV2
D gene: TRBD1
J gene: TRBJ1-5
clone size: few
CDR3 DNA: TGTGCCAGCAGGGAAACAGGGGCCCAGCCCCAGCATTTT
CDR3 protein: CASRETGAQPQHF

V gene: TRBV20-1
D gene: -
J gene: TRBJ2-1
clone size: -
CDR3 DNA: TGCAGTGCTAGTCTGCGGAGGGCTACTATCCATGAGCAGTTCTTC
CDR3 protein: CSASLRRATIHEQFF

V gene: TRBV5-1
D gene: -
J gene: TRBJ2-2
clone size: -
CDR3 DNA: TGCGCCAGCAGCTTGGTCGGAGGGGCCACCGGGGAGCTGTTTTTT
CDR3 protein: CASSLVGGATGELFF

V gene: TRBV7-2
D gene: -
J gene: TRBJ1-1
clone size: -
CDR3 DNA: TGTGCCAGCAGTTGGGGGGGTTTTGGCCCTGAAGCTTTCTTT
CDR3 protein: CASSWGGFGPEAFF

V gene: TRBV5-6
D gene: TRBD1
J gene: TRBJ2-6
clone size: -
CDR3 DNA: TGTGCCAGCAGCTTGGTCAATAGACAGGGTATGGCCAACGTCCTGACTTTC
CDR3 protein: CASSLVNRQGMANVLTF

V gene: TRBV10-3
D gene: TRBD1
J gene: TRBJ2-7
clone size: -
CDR3 DNA: TGTGCCATCAGTCAGGGACAGCACTACGAGCAGTACTTC
CDR3 protein: CAISQGQHYEQYF

V gene: TRBV19
D gene: -
J gene: TRBJ1-4
clone size: -
CDR3 DNA: TGTGCCAGTAGCCCTAAAAAGGGGTCAACTAATGAAAAACTGTTTTTT
CDR3 protein: CASSPKKGSTNEKLFF

V gene: TRBV11-2
D gene: -
J gene: TRBJ1-1
clone size: -
CDR3 DNA: TGTGCCAGTCAGCTTAGCAGGAGGGGTAACACTGAAGCTTTCTTT
CDR3 protein: CASQLSRRGNTEAFF

V gene: TRBV4-2
D gene: -
J gene: TRBJ1-4
clone size: -
CDR3 DNA: TGTGCCAGCAGCCAAGACAGGGCCGAAACTAATGAAAAACTGTTTTTT
CDR3 protein: CASSQDRAETNEKLFF

V gene: TRBV6-2/TRBV6-3
D gene: -
J gene: TRBJ1-5
clone size: -
CDR3 DNA: TGTGCCAGCAGTTACCTCCTCGGCGAGCGCCATCAGCCCCAGCATTTT
CDR3 protein: CASSYLLGERHQPQHF

V gene: TRBV15
D gene: TRBD1
J gene: TRBJ1-1
clone size: -
CDR3 DNA: TGTGCCACCAGCAGAATGACAGGGATTACTGAAGCTTTCTTT
CDR3 protein: CATSRMTGITEAFF

V gene: TRBV6-4
D gene: -
J gene: TRBJ1-1
clone size: -
CDR3 DNA: TGTGCCAGCAGTGAAGCTGGGGGCGAAGCTTTCTTT
CDR3 protein: CASSEAGGEAFF

V gene: TRBV28
D gene: -
J gene: TRBJ2-7
clone size: -
CDR3 DNA: TGTGCCAGCAGCTCCGGGGGACCTAGAGCCTACGAGCAGTACTTC
CDR3 protein: CASSSGGPRAYEQYF

V gene: TRBV19
D gene: -
J gene: TRBJ2-1
clone size: once
CDR3 DNA: TGTGCCAGTAGACGGAGTCAGTCCTACAATGAGCAGTTCTTC
CDR3 protein: CASRRSQSYNEQFF

V gene: TRBV3-1/TRBV3-2
D gene: TRBD1
J gene: TRBJ1-2
clone size: -
CDR3 DNA: TGTGCCAGCAGCCAGTGGACAGGAAAGTCCTATGGCTACACCTTC
CDR3 protein: CASSQWTGKSYGYTF

V gene: TRBV19
D gene: -
J gene: TRBJ2-7
clone size: -
CDR3 DNA: TGTGCCAGTAGTTACCTCCGGGGGTCCTACGAGCAGTACTTC
CDR3 protein: CASSYLRGSYEQYF

V gene: TRBV19
D gene: TRBD1
J gene: TRBJ1-2
clone size: -
CDR3 DNA: TGTGCCACCAATAAGGGGGACAGGGGACAAGATGGAATCTACACCTTC
CDR3 protein: CATNKGDRGQDGIYTF

V gene: TRBV28
D gene: TRBD2
J gene: TRBJ2-2
clone size: -
CDR3 DNA: TGTGCCAGCAGGGGGGGGACGAACACCGGGGAGCTGTTTTTT
CDR3 protein: CASRGGTNTGELFF

V gene: TRBV25-1
D gene: -
J gene: TRBJ2-3
clone size: -
CDR3 DNA: TGTGCCAGCAGTGAGCGGGCCATATTAGTGAACCCAGATACGCAGTATTTT
CDR3 protein: CASSERAILVNPDTQYF

V gene: TRBV14
D gene: TRBD1
J gene: TRBJ1-6
clone size: -
CDR3 DNA: TGTGCCAGCAGCCAAGAAGGAACAGGGGCGTCGTATAATTCACCCCTCCACTTT
CDR3 protein: CASSQEGTGASYNSPLHF

V gene: TRBV28
D gene: -
J gene: TRBJ1-1
clone size: -
CDR3 DNA: TGTGCCAGCCGTTTTCCAGGGAGGACTGAAGCTTTCTTT
CDR3 protein: CASRFPGRTEAFF

V gene: TRBV18
D gene: -
J gene: TRBJ1-1
clone size: -
CDR3 DNA: TGTGCCAGCTCCACGGTGGGCATAGAAGCTTTCTTT
CDR3 protein: CASSTVGIEAFF

V gene: TRBV30
D gene: TRBD1
J gene: TRBJ1-2
clone size: -
CDR3 DNA: TGTGCCTGGCGGAAGGGGGCGGGCTATGGCTACACCTTC
CDR3 protein: CAWRKGAGYGYTF

V gene: TRBV4-1
D gene: -
J gene: TRBJ2-2
clone size: -
CDR3 DNA: TGCGCCAGCAGCGAGGAAGTAAATACGAACACCGGGGAGCTGTTTTTT
CDR3 protein: CASSEEVNTNTGELFF

V gene: TRBV27
D gene: -
J gene: TRBJ1-3
clone size: -
CDR3 DNA: TGTGCCAGCAGACCCAACGGAGGGTTCGCCGGAAACACCATATATTTT
CDR3 protein: CASRPNGGFAGNTIYF

V gene: TRBV4-1
D gene: TRBD1
J gene: TRBJ2-7
clone size: -
CDR3 DNA: TGCGCCAGCAGCCAAAGGGGACAGGCGAGCTCCTACGAGCAGTACTTC
CDR3 protein: CASSQRGQASSYEQYF

V gene: TRBV29-1
D gene: TRBD1
J gene: TRBJ2-7
clone size: -
CDR3 DNA: TGCAGCGTTCGGGGGACAGGGGTTTCCTACGAGCAGTACTTC
CDR3 protein: CSVRGTGVSYEQYF

V gene: TRBV13
D gene: -
J gene: TRBJ1-3
clone size: -
CDR3 DNA: TGTGCCAGCAGCTTAGGCCGATTTTCCGCCTCGGGTGGAAACACCATATATTTT
CDR3 protein: CASSLGRFSASGGNTIYF

V gene: TRBV24-1
D gene: -
J gene: TRBJ2-3
clone size: -
CDR3 DNA: TGTGCCACTCGGGGGAACACAGATACGCAGTATTTT
CDR3 protein: CATRGNTDTQYF

V gene: TRBV7-9
D gene: -
J gene: TRBJ2-7
clone size: -
CDR3 DNA: TGTGCCAGCAGCTTCCTTAGCGTACGAACCTACGAGCAGTACTTC
CDR3 protein: CASSFLSVRTYEQYF

V gene: TRBV6-5
D gene: TRBD1
J gene: TRBJ1-6
clone size: -
CDR3 DNA: TGTGCCAGCAGAACCGGGACAGGGAAGAATTCACCCCTCCACTTT
CDR3 protein: CASRTGTGKNSPLHF

V gene: TRBV19
D gene: -
J gene: TRBJ1-5
clone size: -
CDR3 DNA: TGTGCCAGTCTTCCGCCAGGGGGCAATCAGCCCCAGCATTTT
CDR3 protein: CASLPPGGNQPQHF

V gene: TRBV5-5
D gene: -
J gene: TRBJ1-1
clone size: -
CDR3 DNA: TGTGCCAGCAGCCGGACAGTTTCCAACACTGAAGCTTTCTTT
CDR3 protein: CASSRTVSNTEAFF

V gene: TRBV30
D gene: -
J gene: TRBJ1-2
clone size: -
CDR3 DNA: TGTGCCTGGAGGGGGGCAGGCGGCTACACCTTC
CDR3 protein: CAWRGAGGYTF

V gene: TRBV19
D gene: TRBD1
J gene: TRBJ2-7
clone size: once
CDR3 DNA: TGTGCCAGTAGTATGGGGACAGGGCCTTACGAGCAGTACTTC
CDR3 protein: CASSMGTGPYEQYF

V gene: TRBV29-1
D gene: -
J gene: TRBJ1-2
clone size: once
CDR3 DNA: TGCAGCGTTGAAGGAAGGGGTCGAAACTATGGCTACACCTTC
CDR3 protein: CSVEGRGRNYGYTF

V gene: TRBV7-8
D gene: -
J gene: TRBJ1-3
clone size: -
CDR3 DNA: TGTGCCAGCAAGAAACAGGGAAACTCTGGAAACACCATATATTTT
CDR3 protein: CASKKQGNSGNTIYF

V gene: TRBV4-1
D gene: -
J gene: TRBJ2-1
clone size: -
CDR3 DNA: TGCGCCAGCAGCCAATATAGAATCGGTCTCAATGAGCAGTTCTTC
CDR3 protein: CASSQYRIGLNEQFF